This is a list of T cell receptor beta chains from one sample in a study of blood T cell repertoires in COVID-19. Here immunoSEQ multiplex PCR was the method, and the copy in TCRdb shows in-frame clones only, minus some. The table records approximately 150,000 clones, over 80% of them present only once. Sequencing used peripheral blood. Every receptor here comes from an older man with acute or convalescent COVID-19. The CDR3 runs from the conserved cysteine through the conserved F or W. The order of the fields is V gene, CDR3 length, clone size, D gene, J gene, CDR3 protein, CDR3 DNA. The D gene is left open where the match is weak. Size is omitted from some rows. Given values are once, few, many or a class for expanded clones.

TRBV2	15	.	.	TRBJ2-7	CASRNREGNTYEQYF	TGTGCCAGCAGAAACAGGGAAGGGAATACCTACGAGCAGTACTTC
TRBV10-3	16	.	.	TRBJ1-5	CAISEGRGYSNQPQHF	TGTGCCATCAGTGAGGGCAGGGGTTATAGCAATCAGCCCCAGCATTTT
TRBV27	15	.	.	TRBJ1-5	CASSLSPTRNQPQHF	TGTGCCAGCAGTTTATCGCCAACTCGAAACCAGCCCCAGCATTTT
TRBV6-5	13	.	.	TRBJ1-4	CASTRDINEKLFF	TGTGCCAGCACCCGGGACATTAATGAAAAACTGTTTTTT
TRBV7-2	14	.	TRBD1	TRBJ1-2	CASTPPGGAYGYTF	TGTGCCAGCACCCCTCCAGGGGGCGCCTATGGCTACACCTTC
TRBV6-5	15	.	TRBD1	TRBJ1-2	CASGGGAIQGDGYTF	TGTGCCAGCGGGGGCGGAGCAATTCAGGGGGATGGCTACACCTTC
TRBV28	14	.	.	TRBJ2-7	CASSLTGTTYEQYF	TGTGCCAGCAGTTTAACCGGGACAACCTACGAGCAGTACTTC
TRBV2	15	.	.	TRBJ1-5	CASSSQGSGNQPQHF	TGTGCCAGCAGTTCACAGGGCAGCGGCAATCAGCCCCAGCATTTT
TRBV27	16	.	.	TRBJ2-1	CASSLGFTRAGGEQFF	TGTGCCAGCAGTTTGGGCTTCACGAGGGCCGGTGGTGAGCAGTTCTTC
TRBV5-4	15	few	.	TRBJ1-6	CASSISGFSNSPLHF	TGTGCCAGCAGCATTTCAGGGTTCTCCAATTCACCCCTCCACTTT
TRBV10-3	15	.	TRBD1	TRBJ2-7	CAISPRTGTMHEQYF	TGTGCCATCAGCCCGAGGACAGGGACAATGCACGAGCAGTACTTC
TRBV25-1	14	.	TRBD1	TRBJ2-7	CASSELGTGSEQYF	TGTGCCAGCAGTGAATTAGGGACAGGGTCCGAGCAGTACTTC
TRBV6-1	14	.	TRBD2	TRBJ2-3	CASSEVAGADTQYF	TGTGCCAGCAGTGAAGTGGCGGGAGCGGATACGCAGTATTTT
TRBV5-1	17	few	TRBD1	TRBJ2-2	CASSYFGQGTNTGELFF	TGCGCCAGCAGCTATTTCGGACAGGGCACGAACACCGGGGAGCTGTTTTTT
TRBV28	13	.	TRBD2	TRBJ2-7	CASSLPGLWEQYF	TGTGCCAGCAGTTTACCGGGACTATGGGAGCAGTACTTC
TRBV5-1	13	.	.	TRBJ2-7	CASSSTRGTEQYF	TGCGCCAGCAGCTCAACCCGGGGGACCGAGCAGTACTTC
TRBV5-1	14	.	TRBD1	TRBJ1-4	CASSLAGTAQKLFF	TGCGCCAGCAGCCTCGCAGGGACAGCCCAAAAACTGTTTTTT
TRBV6-2/TRBV6-3	15	.	TRBD2	TRBJ2-1	CASSYNGGGYNEQFF	TGTGCCAGCAGTTATAACGGGGGGGGCTACAATGAGCAGTTCTTC
TRBV19	15	.	TRBD2	TRBJ2-7	CASSPLAGDPVEQYF	TGTGCCAGTAGTCCTCTAGCGGGAGATCCCGTCGAGCAGTACTTC
TRBV9	15	.	.	TRBJ1-3	CASNPMGLSGNTIYF	TGTGCCAGCAACCCTATGGGCCTCTCTGGAAACACCATATATTTT
TRBV19	14	.	.	TRBJ1-2	CASSIDRSPWGYTF	TGTGCCAGTAGTATAGATCGGAGCCCTTGGGGCTACACCTTC
TRBV7-8	13	.	.	TRBJ2-3	CASSGHITDTQYF	TGTGCCAGCAGCGGCCACATCACAGATACGCAGTATTTT
TRBV4-1	16	.	TRBD1	TRBJ1-5	CASSQETGYSNQPQHF	TGCGCCAGCAGCCAAGAGACAGGGTATAGCAATCAGCCCCAGCATTTT
TRBV4-2	16	.	.	TRBJ1-6	CASSQEIRQGNSPLHF	TGTGCCAGCAGCCAAGAGATTCGGCAGGGTAATTCACCCCTCCACTTT
TRBV2	13	.	TRBD2	TRBJ2-7	CASTAPAGGLQYF	TGTGCCAGCACCGCCCCAGCGGGAGGCTTGCAGTACTTC
TRBV5-1	16	.	TRBD2	TRBJ2-3	CATRPGLATSTDTQYF	TGCGCCACCAGACCGGGACTAGCGACTAGCACAGATACGCAGTATTTT
TRBV3-1/TRBV3-2	13	.	.	TRBJ1-1	CASSQVGGTEAFF	TGTGCCAGCAGCCAAGTAGGGGGCACTGAAGCTTTCTTT
TRBV28	16	.	.	TRBJ2-3	CASSLGLGHRTDTQYF	TGTGCCAGCAGTTTAGGGCTGGGACATCGCACAGATACGCAGTATTTT
TRBV7-9	16	.	TRBD2	TRBJ2-2	CASSFGPSGNTGELFF	TGTGCCAGCAGCTTCGGCCCTAGCGGGAACACCGGGGAGCTGTTTTTT
TRBV10-2	15	few	.	TRBJ1-4	CASSESRGGYEKLFF	TGCGCCAGCAGTGAGTCGCGCGGAGGTTATGAAAAACTGTTTTTT
TRBV6-5	14	.	TRBD2	TRBJ2-1	CASRASGSYNEQFF	TGTGCCAGCAGAGCTAGCGGGAGTTACAATGAGCAGTTCTTC
TRBV21-1	18	.	.	TRBJ2-3	CASSKKPPASGSADTQYF	TGTGCCAGCAGCAAAAAGCCCCCGGCTAGCGGGAGTGCAGATACGCAGTATTTT
TRBV25-1	15	.	TRBD1	TRBJ1-2	CASSEPGTGKSGYTF	TGTGCCAGCAGTGAACCCGGGACAGGGAAGAGTGGCTACACCTTC
TRBV4-1	14	.	TRBD2	TRBJ2-7	CASSQAGTRDEQYF	TGCGCCAGCAGCCAAGCCGGGACTAGAGACGAGCAGTACTTC
TRBV27	13	.	TRBD1	TRBJ2-5	CASSRDREETQYF	TGTGCCAGCAGCCGCGACAGGGAAGAGACCCAGTACTTC
TRBV6-1	16	.	TRBD1	TRBJ1-5	CASSESRTGQHQPQHF	TGTGCCAGCAGTGAATCCCGGACAGGACAGCATCAGCCCCAGCATTTT
TRBV6-5	14	.	.	TRBJ1-1	CASSYSNEIVEAFF	TGTGCCAGCAGTTACTCGAACGAAATAGTTGAAGCTTTCTTT
TRBV30	14	.	.	TRBJ2-3	CAWRAPPSTDTQYF	TGTGCCTGGAGGGCCCCACCAAGCACAGATACGCAGTATTTT
TRBV25-1	11	.	.	TRBJ1-4	CATQQEEKLFF	TGTGCCACCCAGCAGGAAGAAAAACTGTTTTTT
TRBV27	15	once	.	TRBJ1-6	CASSLSRGYNSPLHF	TGTGCCAGCAGTTTATCTCGGGGTTATAATTCACCCCTCCACTTT
TRBV25-1	15	.	TRBD1	TRBJ2-7	CASSGPWTGIYEQYF	TGTGCCAGCAGTGGGCCCTGGACAGGCATCTACGAGCAGTACTTC